A selection of T cell receptor beta chains follows, all from one sample in a study of T cells after yellow fever vaccination. TCRdb re-called the 5' RACE reads through MiXCR, storing one row per CDR3 protein. The table includes a few hundred thousand distinct CDR3 sequences, about 7.1% detected once. Specimen: CD4+ T cells sorted from PBMCs, collected 15 days after the yellow fever booster vaccination. All receptors come from a man aged 25-45 years who received the YFV17D yellow fever vaccine. The CDR3 runs from the conserved cysteine through the conserved F or W. A D gene is named only where the DNA matches it firmly. Size tells how often a clone was seen (once, few, many) or the class of an expanded clone, and some rows leave it out.

v_call	j_call	cdr3_length	clone_size	d_call	cdr3_aa	cdr3_nt
TRBV4-3	TRBJ2-1	15	many	TRBD2	CASSLTSGGGREQFF	TGCGCCAGCAGCCTGACTAGCGGGGGTGGGCGGGAGCAGTTCTTC
TRBV5-4	TRBJ2-7	15	many	TRBD1	CASSSKGQGAIEQYF	TGTGCCAGCAGCTCCAAAGGACAGGGGGCTATTGAGCAGTACTTC
TRBV10-3	TRBJ1-3	17	many	NA	CAISDIGRQGTGNTIYF	TGTGCCATCAGTGATATCGGTCGGCAGGGTACTGGAAACACCATATATTTT
TRBV19	TRBJ2-5	14	NA	TRBD1	CASSQQGEEETQYF	TGTGCCAGTAGTCAACAGGGGGAGGAAGAGACCCAGTACTTC
TRBV5-1	TRBJ2-6	20	NA	TRBD2	CASSRNWASGKVSGANDLTF	TGCGCCAGCAGCCGGAACTGGGCTAGCGGGAAAGTTTCTGGGGCCAACGACCTGACTTTC
TRBV28	TRBJ2-7	13	NA	NA	CASSVEGAREQYF	TGTGCCAGCAGTGTGGAAGGGGCGCGGGAGCAGTACTTC
TRBV6-1	TRBJ2-3	13	few	NA	CASRGALGSTQYF	TGTGCCAGCAGGGGGGCCCTCGGAAGTACGCAGTATTTT
TRBV4-3	TRBJ2-3	14	few	NA	CASSQRGIADTQYF	TGCGCCAGCAGCCAGCGAGGGATAGCAGATACGCAGTATTTT
TRBV5-8	TRBJ1-6	15	NA	TRBD1	CASSFLQGSNSPLHF	TGTGCCAGCAGCTTCCTACAGGGGAGTAATTCACCCCTCCACTTT
TRBV12-3/TRBV12-4	TRBJ2-2	13	many	NA	CASSSFITGELFF	TGTGCCAGCAGTTCTTTTATCACCGGGGAGCTGTTTTTT
TRBV18	TRBJ2-2	19	many	NA	CASSPRVVGSSTNTGELFF	TGTGCCAGCTCACCACGGGTGGTCGGGAGCTCGACGAACACCGGGGAGCTGTTTTTT
TRBV20-1	TRBJ2-3	15	many	NA	CSAPRELVSTDTQYF	TGCAGTGCTCCAAGGGAGCTAGTGAGCACAGATACGCAGTATTTT
TRBV5-1	TRBJ2-1	14	NA	TRBD2	CASSLELAGSEQFF	TGCGCCAGCAGCTTGGAGCTAGCGGGATCTGAGCAGTTCTTC
TRBV10-3	TRBJ2-7	15	few	TRBD2	CAISGTSGRSYEQYF	TGTGCCATCAGCGGGACTAGCGGACGTTCCTACGAGCAGTACTTC
TRBV28	TRBJ1-2	14	few	TRBD1	CASSEDRRGRGYTF	TGTGCCAGCAGTGAGGACAGGAGGGGCCGAGGCTACACCTTC
TRBV4-2	TRBJ2-7	13	few	NA	CASSRDTSWEQYF	TGTGCCAGCAGCCGGGACACTTCGTGGGAGCAGTACTTC
TRBV12-3/TRBV12-4	TRBJ2-7	14	NA	NA	CASSSPNSGYEQYF	TGTGCCAGCAGTTCCCCTAATAGCGGCTACGAGCAGTACTTC
TRBV25-1	TRBJ2-7	15	many	NA	CASSQRVWPHGEQYF	TGTGCCAGCAGCCAAAGGGTCTGGCCCCATGGCGAGCAGTACTTC
TRBV29-1	TRBJ1-1	16	many	NA	CSVGAPGLATNTEAFF	TGCAGCGTTGGTGCCCCGGGCCTAGCGACGAACACTGAAGCTTTCTTT
TRBV20-1	TRBJ2-7	14	NA	TRBD2	CSAQTSGRLYEQYF	TGCAGTGCTCAGACTAGCGGGAGGCTCTACGAGCAGTACTTC
TRBV5-4	TRBJ2-7	16	many	TRBD1	CASSLAGDRGLYEQYF	TGTGCCAGCAGCTTGGCCGGGGACAGGGGGCTATACGAGCAGTACTTC
TRBV19	TRBJ2-5	16	NA	TRBD2	CATSGGSGSGRKTQYF	TGTGCCACTAGCGGAGGGAGCGGGAGTGGTCGGAAGACCCAGTACTTC
TRBV29-1	TRBJ2-1	14	few	TRBD1	CSVIPGQYPNEQFF	TGCAGCGTTATCCCGGGACAGTACCCCAATGAGCAGTTCTTC
TRBV20-1	TRBJ2-2	15	many	TRBD2	CSAPRGRVNTGELFF	TGCAGTGCTCCCCGCGGGAGGGTGAACACCGGGGAGCTGTTTTTT
TRBV12-3/TRBV12-4	TRBJ2-7	14	many	TRBD1	CASTKTGGEYEQYF	TGTGCCAGCACCAAGACAGGGGGCGAATACGAGCAGTACTTC
TRBV18	TRBJ2-7	15	few	NA	CASSPAQGFSYEQYF	TGTGCCAGCTCACCCGCACAGGGATTCTCCTACGAGCAGTACTTC
TRBV5-1	TRBJ1-1	14	few	TRBD1	CASREGQSRSEAFF	TGCGCCAGCAGGGAGGGACAGTCGAGGAGCGAGGCTTTCTTT